This passage covers 5 T cell receptor beta chains from one sample sequenced in a study of prognosis after radiotherapy for stage I lung cancer. Amplification of the TCR beta CDR3 (from genomic DNA) was done by two-round multiplex PCR. Every TRBV and TRBJ gene had its own specific primer in first-round PCR. MiXCR was run by TCRdb on the multiplex PCR reads, yielding one entry per CDR3 protein. The profile shows about 35,000 distinct CDR3 sequences, 32% of them singletons. The sequencing used PBMCs, collected before or after stereotactic body radiation therapy (not recorded which). These TCRs come from a donor aged 50 or older with non-small cell lung cancer.

Only a few counts were recorded for this clonotype. The chain is built from TRBV11-3 and TRBJ2-1, with 9 bases fitting TRBD2. J gave up 8 bases and V 4 bases, and 12 bases lay outside the gene matches. Germline V gives CDR1 SGHNT, CDR2 YENEEA. This CDR3 is built from 16 residues. The CDR3 nucleotides read TGTGCCAGCAGCTCAGCCGGTACTAGCGGGTCCGATGAGCAGTTCTTC. Encoded protein: CASSSAGTSGSDEQFF.

The sample holds many counts of this clonotype. This chain joins TRBV2 and TRBJ1-5, with 7 bases lining up with TRBD1. The junction had 6 bases not matched to a gene; V was cut back by 5 bases and J by 2 bases. Germline CDR1 SNHLY, CDR2 FYNNEI. The CDR3 length is 15 residues. The CDR3 protein is CASSTRQGGNQPQHF. CDR3 bases: TGTGCCAGCAGTACCAGACAGGGAGGCAATCAGCCCCAGCATTTT.

This clonotype was counted at least ten times. The V and J genes are TRBV7-2 and TRBJ2-7; TRBD1 matches at 9 bases. V gave up 6 bases and J gave up 7 bases; unmatched junction bases: 10. Germline-derived CDR1 and CDR2 are SGHTA and FQGNSA. This CDR3 region has 14 residues. The CDR3 reads CASSPGQGRGEQYF. As DNA, the CDR3 is TGTGCCAGCAGTCCGGGACAGGGACGGGGAGAGCAGTACTTC.

This clonotype was counted many times. This CDR3 reads CASSGLGTDTQYF. CDR3 sequence (DNA): TGTGCCAGTTCAGGGTTGGGCACAGATACGCAGTATTTT. The chain joins TRBV19 to TRBJ2-3; TRBD1 is a possible D gene (5 bases). Germline values: CDR1 LNHDA, CDR2 SQIVND (reference sequence). This CDR3 contains 13 residues. Trimming took 8 bases from V and 1 from J, leaving 10 bases between them.

This clonotype has at least ten counts. The DNA for the CDR3 is TGCAGCGTTGAAGAGGGGACTTTCAATGAGCAGTTCTTC. Its translation is CSVEEGTFNEQFF. V is TRBV29-1 and J is TRBJ2-1; TRBD2 might be the D (6 bases). The germline gives CDR1 SQVTM, CDR2 ANQGSEA. V was trimmed by 0 bases and J by 6 bases, leaving 9 bases between them. CDR3 size: 13 residues.